This TCR beta chain emerged from a study of control samples from healthy donors and cancer patients. The method was immunoSEQ multiplex PCR; TCRdb's version includes in-frame clones alone and lacks a portion of them. In the table there are 95,000 to 130,000 clones, over 85% of which are singletons. V shed 6 bases, J shed 9 bases, and the junction held 4 bases outside the gene matches. Germline V gene lookup returns CDR1 KGHDR and CDR2 SFDVKD. CDR3 length: 13 amino acids. The chain carries TRBV24-1 and TRBJ2-1; 10 positions match TRBD2. Sequenced material: blood. The sequence derives from a young man in good health. Here the CDR3 DNA reads TGTGCCACCAGTACTGAGCGGGGGGGTGAGCAGTTCTTC. Its translation: CATSTERGGEQFF.